This T cell receptor beta chain came from a study of shared clonotypes between healthy human individuals. The CDR3 has 11 residues. V was clipped by 8 bases and J by 0 bases, with 8 bases between them. CDR1 is DFQATT, CDR2 SNEGSKA, per germline (reference sequence). Original methodology: ImmunoSEQ output held junction-only sequences without quality scores, so filtering differed. Assay: immunoSEQ multiplex PCR; the TCRdb copy retains only in-frame clones and omits some. That table furnishes V, J and clone size, whereas the DNA furnished D and trimming. The repertoire holds about 2 million clones, with 90% to 95% as singletons.

Sample: naive CD4+ T cells sorted from blood. Subset in this sample: CD45RA+ positively selected. The receptor was isolated from a man between 18 and 35 years old in good health. The V gene is TRBV20-1, the J gene TRBJ2-7; D ambiguous. The CDR3 sequence is CSPRTSYEQYF. Written as DNA, the CDR3 is TGCAGTCCCAGGACCTCCTACGAGCAGTACTTC.